The T cell receptor (beta chain) under discussion was sequenced for a study of CD8 T cells in ankylosing spondylitis. Concerning this clonotype: The target antigen is unknown.

Per germline, CDR1 SGHRS and CDR2 YFSETQ. V dropped 2 bases and J dropped 5 bases, with 10 bases sitting between them. The CDR3 has 13 amino acids. TCRdb re-called the 5' RACE reads with MiXCR, one entry per CDR3 protein. The sample has more than 600,000 distinct CDR3 sequences; 15% to 20% are singletons. Findings and limits, study-wide: Reports say disease-linked clones showed up significantly more in matched ankylosing spondylitis synovial fluid. Ankylosing spondylitis blood appeared to carry a characteristic TCR beta motif of eight or nine highly homologous variants.

The receptor's source is a male donor with ankylosing spondylitis. This chain links TRBV5-1 with TRBJ2-5; D unclear. Sequenced input: blood, either unsorted or a sorted T cell fraction (not recorded which). The CDR3 coding sequence is TGCGCCAGCAGCTTAGGCAGCGCGGAGACCCAGTACTTC. The encoded protein is CASSLGSAETQYF.